Each of the 10 T cell receptor beta chains below was sequenced from the same sample in a study of blood T cell repertoires in COVID-19. The repertoire was sequenced with immunoSEQ multiplex PCR; TCRdb's copy has only in-frame clones and lacks some. The sample contains a few hundred thousand clones, 84% of which appear only once. Sequencing input: peripheral blood. These TCRs come from a human donor in a cohort sampled during active COVID-19.

V usage is TRBV5-1 and J usage is TRBJ2-3; 7 bases fit TRBD2. Trimming at V came to 0 bases and at J to 7 bases, leaving 5 bases not matched to a gene. Germline loops: CDR1 SGHRS, CDR2 YFSETQ. The CDR3 totals 14 residues. CDR3 in DNA: TGCGCCAGCAGCTTGGAGGCGGGAGTAAATACGCAGTATTTT. This translates into CASSLEAGVNTQYF.

The rearrangement joins TRBV3-1 (or the pseudogene TRBV3-2) to TRBJ1-4; no firm D call. V was cut by 5 bases and J by 8 bases, with 15 bases left in between. The CDR3 totals 14 residues. Germline CDR1 and CDR2: LGHDT and YNNKEL (reference sequence). The DNA for the CDR3 is TGTGCCAGCAGCTATGGTGGGCAGGTAGAAAAACTGTTTTTT. Amino acids: CASSYGGQVEKLFF.

The chain joins TRBV5-8 to TRBJ2-2, with 8 positions matching TRBD1. CDR1 is SGHTS, CDR2 YDEGEE, per germline. The CDR3 length is 15 residues. With V trimmed by 9 bases and J by 1 base, 8 bases remained unmatched. The CDR3 coding sequence is TGTGCCAACTGGCTAACAGGGGGGAACACCGGGGAGCTGTTTTTT. Amino acids: CANWLTGGNTGELFF.

The rearrangement joins TRBV7-9 to TRBJ2-3, with 10 bases lining up with TRBD1. Germline CDR1 and CDR2: SEHNR and FQNEAQ (reference sequence). The ends lost 7 bases at V and 0 bases at J; junction bases unmatched: 13. The CDR3 is 18 residues long. CDR3 nucleotide sequence: TGTGCCAGCACTCAGCCCCGGGACAGGGGCCTAAGCACAGATACGCAGTATTTT. It yields the protein CASTQPRDRGLSTDTQYF.

CDR3 nucleotide sequence: TGTGCCAGCAGTTTAACCAGGGGGGACATTCAGTACTTC. This sequence encodes CASSLTRGDIQYF. This sequence joins TRBV12-3 or TRBV12-4 and TRBJ2-4, with D possibly being TRBD1 (7 bases). The CDR3 has 13 amino acids. V dropped 2 bases and J dropped 8 bases, with 10 bases sitting between them.

The rearrangement links TRBV5-1 to TRBJ1-2; tentatively, D is TRBD1 (5 bases). V was clipped by 6 bases and J by 7 bases, with 19 bases between them. This CDR3 comprises 14 residues. CDR1 SGHRS and CDR2 YFSETQ come from the germline V gene. The CDR3 DNA sequence: TGCGCCAGCAATAATTCCCCAACCGGGGGTGGCTACACCTTC. Its translation is CASNNSPTGGGYTF.

Regarding this clone: The same CDR3 arises from other DNA sequences in this sample as well. The chain joins TRBV12-3 or TRBV12-4 to TRBJ2-7; the match to TRBD1 covers 8 bases. Losses at the gene ends were 5 bases for V and 5 bases for J; bases not matched to a gene: 5. This CDR3 comprises 13 residues. The CDR3 DNA sequence: TGTGCCAGCAGTAGGACAGGGAGACACGAGCAGTACTTC. Encoded protein: CASSRTGRHEQYF.

The V and J genes are TRBV7-9 and TRBJ1-2, with TRBD1 as a possible D gene (5 bases). Deletions cut 3 bases from V and 4 bases from J, with 12 bases between. Germline CDR1 reads SEHNR; CDR2 reads FQNEAQ (reference sequence). CDR3 length: 14 amino acids. The CDR3 loop is CASSFYQGSYGYTF. CDR3 DNA sequence: TGTGCCAGCAGCTTCTATCAGGGTAGCTATGGCTACACCTTC.

The rearrangement links TRBV10-3 to TRBJ2-2; 9 bases align to TRBD2. Germline V gives CDR1 ENHRY, CDR2 SYGVKD. The ends lost 7 bases at V and 4 bases at J; junction bases unmatched: 4. This CDR3 is built from 14 residues. The CDR3 nucleotides read TGTGCCATCAAGGCGGGAGGGCCCACCGGGGAGCTGTTTTTT. This sequence encodes CAIKAGGPTGELFF.

The table lists this clone with a few counts. CDR3: CASSWERATYNEQFF. The CDR3 DNA is TGTGCCAGCAGTTGGGAGCGGGCTACCTACAATGAGCAGTTCTTC. The chain links TRBV6-5 to TRBJ2-1; tentatively, D is TRBD2 (6 bases). The CDR3 extends over 15 amino acids. V dropped 4 bases and J dropped 2 bases, with 12 bases sitting between them. Per germline, CDR1 MNHEY and CDR2 SVGAGI.